This record concerns one T cell receptor (beta chain) sequence. Its cognate antigen has yet to be identified. No base qualities exist here, and no much larger clone lies one base off it. The data derive from a study of T cell changes during pregnancy in multiple sclerosis (dated by TCRdb to 2018 to 2020). General notes on the study: The study looked at changes in the T cell repertoire across pregnancy in women with multiple sclerosis.

Library creation used the immunoSEQ multiplex PCR assay. TCRdb carries this immuneACCESS record with in-frame sequences only. Its versions omit some clonotypes, under half of them owing to an unresolved V gene in the studies checked, with the rest unexplained. For this sample there are 79,000 or so clones; 80% to 90% appear just once. The ten largest clones capture approximately 3.3% of the sample. The sample in question was peripheral blood, obtained before pregnancy. The TCR was taken from a female donor with multiple sclerosis, enrolled in a pregnancy study.

Read as DNA, the sequence is TGTGCCTCCCGCGGGGGGGGAAACTACAATGAGCAGTTCTTC. Its protein reads: CASRGGGNYNEQFF. Recombination connected TRBV30 to TRBJ2-1, with 9 central nucleotides matching TRBD2. After removal of 7 bases from V and 3 bases from J, the junction retains 7 bases not matched to a gene. Including cysteine and phenylalanine, the CDR3 has 14 amino acids. The entry retains the CDR3 DNA only, 42 bases that are in frame from base 1. CDR1 and CDR2 are read off the germline V gene (reference sequence) as GTSNPN and SVGIG.